The rows below give T cell receptor beta chains drawn from one sample of a study of cytomegalovirus exposure and HLA in healthy donors. Profiled with immunoSEQ multiplex PCR; TCRdb holds only in-frame clones, not every one. The sample has around 180,000 clones; around 80% are singletons. The sample was PBMCs. The receptor source for this set is a woman aged 25 to 39 in good health and CMV-seropositive. CDR3s include the opening cysteine and the closing phenylalanine or tryptophan. A D gene is named only where the DNA matches it firmly. Expanded clones are given a class, and other clones once, few, many or no size at all.

d_gene	v_gene	j_gene	abundance	CDR3aa	CDR3nt
TRBD2	TRBV28	TRBJ2-1	once	CASSPWTSGISYNEQFF	TGTGCCAGCAGCCCCTGGACTAGCGGGATCTCCTACAATGAGCAGTTCTTC
.	TRBV13	TRBJ1-5	.	CASSSGTGSNQPQHF	TGTGCCAGCAGCTCCGGCACCGGGAGCAATCAGCCCCAGCATTTT
.	TRBV5-1	TRBJ2-5	.	CASSITQQETQYF	TGCGCCAGCAGCATTACACAGCAAGAGACCCAGTACTTC
.	TRBV4-3	TRBJ2-1	.	CASSQVEGPLEQFF	TGCGCCAGCAGCCAAGTGGAGGGGCCCTTGGAGCAGTTCTTC
.	TRBV4-1	TRBJ2-1	.	CASTPRSVSLDEQFF	TGCGCCAGCACCCCTCGGTCTGTGTCCCTAGATGAGCAGTTCTTC
.	TRBV28	TRBJ1-2	.	CASSLPPGGRGYTF	TGTGCCAGCAGTTTACCCCCGGGGGGGAGGGGCTACACCTTC
.	TRBV19	TRBJ1-5	few	CASMGLSNQPQHF	TGTGCCAGTATGGGGCTTAGCAATCAGCCCCAGCATTTT
TRBD1	TRBV4-1	TRBJ2-1	.	CASSQDPGQRLGEQFF	TGCGCCAGCAGCCAGGATCCGGGACAGCGCCTGGGGGAGCAGTTCTTC
TRBD2	TRBV27	TRBJ2-3	.	CASWTTGLAGVWTDTQYF	TGTGCCAGCTGGACAACAGGGCTAGCGGGAGTCTGGACAGATACGCAGTATTTT
.	TRBV28	TRBJ1-1	.	CASSLVQDNTEAFF	TGTGCCAGCAGTTTAGTGCAGGATAACACTGAAGCTTTCTTT
TRBD1	TRBV6-5	TRBJ1-2	.	CASRENFRGQYGYTF	TGTGCCAGCCGAGAGAACTTCAGGGGGCAATATGGCTACACCTTC
.	TRBV5-1	TRBJ2-3	few	CASSFLAGTTSTDTQYF	TGCGCCAGCAGCTTTCTTGCCGGGACAACTAGCACAGATACGCAGTATTTT
.	TRBV6-5	TRBJ1-2	.	CASSYSPRNPNYGYTF	TGTGCCAGCAGTTACTCGCCCAGGAACCCCAACTATGGCTACACCTTC
.	TRBV5-4	TRBJ1-1	few	CASSLAGVMNTEAFF	TGTGCCAGCAGCTTGGCCGGGGTTATGAACACTGAAGCTTTCTTT
TRBD1	TRBV2	TRBJ2-3	.	CASISTGTGLSDTQYF	TGTGCCAGCATTAGTACCGGGACAGGGTTGTCAGATACGCAGTATTTT
TRBD1	TRBV27	TRBJ1-4	.	CASSLGTGDEKLFF	TGTGCCAGCAGTTTAGGGACAGGGGATGAAAAACTGTTTTTT
.	TRBV28	TRBJ1-2	.	CASLRGIVGYTF	TGTGCCAGCCTTAGAGGGATTGTTGGCTACACCTTC
TRBD1	TRBV6-6	TRBJ1-5	.	CASLDRENNQPQHF	TGTGCCAGCTTGGACAGGGAAAACAATCAGCCCCAGCATTTT
.	TRBV5-1	TRBJ2-7	.	CASSPAGRGYEQYF	TGCGCCAGCAGCCCAGCGGGTAGGGGCTACGAGCAGTACTTC
TRBD1	TRBV7-6	TRBJ1-3	.	CASSSSGQGRNTIYF	TGTGCCAGCAGCTCATCGGGACAGGGTAGAAACACCATATATTTT
.	TRBV5-1	TRBJ1-1	.	CASSAKYRRKNTEAFF	TGCGCCAGCAGCGCCAAATACAGGAGAAAGAACACTGAAGCTTTCTTT
TRBD1	TRBV7-9	TRBJ1-1	.	CASSMGQLNTEAFF	TGTGCCAGCAGCATGGGACAGTTGAACACTGAAGCTTTCTTT
.	TRBV6-1	TRBJ2-2	few	CASSEVRVTGELFF	TGTGCCAGCAGCGAGGTCCGGGTTACCGGGGAGCTGTTTTTT
.	TRBV11-3	TRBJ2-3	.	CASSLAGTDTQYF	TGTGCCAGCAGCTTAGCGGGCACAGATACGCAGTATTTT
.	TRBV11-3	TRBJ1-1	once	CASSLVRGTEAFF	TGTGCCAGCAGCTTAGTACGAGGGACTGAAGCTTTCTTT
.	TRBV19	TRBJ2-5	few	CASRQGTRAGKETQYF	TGTGCCAGTAGACAGGGGACTAGGGCAGGAAAAGAGACCCAGTACTTC
TRBD2	TRBV9	TRBJ2-2	.	CASSARGANTGELFF	TGTGCCAGCAGCGCCCGGGGGGCGAACACCGGGGAGCTGTTTTTT
.	TRBV5-8	TRBJ1-1	once	CASSWGGTSVNTEAFF	TGTGCCAGCAGCTGGGGGGGGACATCTGTGAACACTGAAGCTTTCTTT
TRBD1	TRBV25-1	TRBJ1-1	.	CASSEGTGGAVTEAFF	TGTGCCAGCAGTGAGGGGACAGGGGGCGCGGTCACTGAAGCTTTCTTT
TRBD2	TRBV4-1	TRBJ2-5	.	CASSQEAGDSQETQYF	TGCGCCAGCAGCCAAGAGGCGGGAGACTCGCAAGAGACCCAGTACTTC
TRBD1	TRBV5-1	TRBJ2-2	.	CASSVGQGAGELFF	TGCGCCAGCAGCGTCGGACAGGGTGCCGGGGAGCTGTTTTTT
TRBD1	TRBV2	TRBJ1-4	.	CASSDRGRSEKLFF	TGTGCCAGCAGTGACAGGGGGCGAAGTGAAAAACTGTTTTTT
TRBD1	TRBV5-1	TRBJ2-7	.	CASSQGGQGFYEQYF	TGCGCCAGCAGCCAAGGGGGACAGGGGTTTTACGAGCAGTACTTC
TRBD1	TRBV28	TRBJ1-1	.	CASSRQGELGEAFF	TGTGCCAGCAGCCGACAGGGGGAATTGGGTGAAGCTTTCTTT
.	TRBV29-1	TRBJ2-5	.	CSVVGSTETQYF	TGCAGCGTTGTGGGCAGCACAGAGACCCAGTACTTC
.	TRBV10-3	TRBJ2-7	.	CAISHGDEQYF	TGTGCCATCAGCCACGGGGACGAGCAGTACTTC
.	TRBV5-4	TRBJ2-6	.	CASSLLGANVLTF	TGTGCCAGCAGCTTGCTTGGGGCCAACGTCCTGACTTTC
.	TRBV30	TRBJ2-7	.	CAWSEQGGSYEQYF	TGTGCCTGGAGTGAGCAGGGAGGCTCCTACGAGCAGTACTTC
.	TRBV9	TRBJ2-1	.	CASSVVQGYEQFF	TGTGCCAGCAGCGTAGTTCAGGGTTATGAGCAGTTCTTC
.	TRBV5-1	TRBJ2-7	.	CASRAQGTGEQYF	TGCGCCAGCAGAGCACAGGGAACGGGGGAGCAGTACTTC